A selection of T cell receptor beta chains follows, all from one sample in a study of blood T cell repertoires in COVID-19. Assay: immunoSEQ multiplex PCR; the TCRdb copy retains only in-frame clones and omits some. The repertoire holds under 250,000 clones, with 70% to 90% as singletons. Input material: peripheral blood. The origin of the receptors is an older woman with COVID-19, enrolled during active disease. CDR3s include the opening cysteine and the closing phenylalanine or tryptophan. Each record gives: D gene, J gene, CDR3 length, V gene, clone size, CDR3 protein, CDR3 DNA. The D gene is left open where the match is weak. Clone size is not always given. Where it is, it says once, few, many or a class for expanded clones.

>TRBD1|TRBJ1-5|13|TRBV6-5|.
CASSRQGTQPQHF
TGTGCCAGCAGTAGACAGGGGACTCAGCCCCAGCATTTT
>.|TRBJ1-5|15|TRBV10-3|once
CAISDYRDVNQPQHF
TGTGCCATCAGTGACTACAGGGATGTCAATCAGCCCCAGCATTTT
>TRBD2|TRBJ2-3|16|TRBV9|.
CASTPKLAEDTDTQYF
TGTGCCAGCACCCCCAAGCTAGCGGAGGACACAGATACGCAGTATTTT
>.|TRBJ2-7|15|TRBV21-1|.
CDPPAHSGYSYEQYF
TGTGACCCCCCGGCCCATAGCGGTTACTCCTACGAGCAGTACTTC
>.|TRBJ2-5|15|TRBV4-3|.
CASSQDGGVGQTQYF
TGCGCCAGCAGCCAAGATGGAGGGGTGGGGCAGACCCAGTACTTC
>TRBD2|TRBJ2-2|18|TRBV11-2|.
CASSPSGLAGGVTGELFF
TGTGCCAGCAGCCCCTCGGGACTAGCGGGAGGGGTCACCGGGGAGCTGTTTTTT
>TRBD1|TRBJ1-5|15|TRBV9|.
CASSPQGGFDQPQHF
TGTGCCAGCAGCCCACAGGGGGGGTTCGATCAGCCCCAGCATTTT
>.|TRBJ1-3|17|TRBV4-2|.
CASSQGTSSLSGNTIYF
TGTGCCAGCAGCCAAGGGACAAGTTCCCTTTCTGGAAACACCATATATTTT
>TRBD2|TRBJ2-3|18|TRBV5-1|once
CASSPGISSGGSTDTQYF
TGCGCCAGCAGCCCTGGAATATCTAGCGGGGGGTCCACAGATACGCAGTATTTT
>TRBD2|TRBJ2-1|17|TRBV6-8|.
CASSYSTSGRAYNEQFF
TGTGCCAGCAGTTACTCGACTAGCGGGAGGGCCTACAATGAGCAGTTCTTC
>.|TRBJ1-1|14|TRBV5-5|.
CASRAETPNTEAFF
TGTGCCAGCAGGGCCGAGACACCGAACACTGAAGCTTTCTTT
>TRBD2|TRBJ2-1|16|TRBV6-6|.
CASGTSGRALSNEQFF
TGTGCCAGCGGGACTAGCGGGAGGGCCTTGAGCAATGAGCAGTTCTTC
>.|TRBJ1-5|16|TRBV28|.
CASSSFEGMGNQPQHF
TGTGCCAGCAGTTCGTTTGAGGGTATGGGGAATCAGCCCCAGCATTTT
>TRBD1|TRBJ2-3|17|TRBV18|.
CASSQTGAPGVTDTQYF
TGTGCCAGCTCACAGACAGGGGCCCCCGGGGTCACAGATACGCAGTATTTT
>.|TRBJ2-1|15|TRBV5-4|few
CASSSLDGLNNEQFF
TGTGCCAGCAGCTCTTTGGACGGACTGAACAATGAGCAGTTCTTC
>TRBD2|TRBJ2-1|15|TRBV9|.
CASSVDAGAYNEQFF
TGTGCCAGCAGCGTAGATGCGGGGGCCTACAATGAGCAGTTCTTC
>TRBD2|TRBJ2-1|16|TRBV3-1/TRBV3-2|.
CASSQEGLAGGHEQFF
TGTGCCAGCAGCCAAGAGGGACTAGCGGGGGGGCATGAGCAGTTCTTC
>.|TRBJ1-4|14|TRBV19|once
CASSIEGTGEKLFF
TGTGCCAGTAGTATAGAGGGTACGGGTGAAAAACTGTTTTTT
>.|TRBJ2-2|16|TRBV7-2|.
CASSWLRGGDTGELFF
TGTGCCAGCAGCTGGCTAAGGGGGGGAGACACCGGGGAGCTGTTTTTT
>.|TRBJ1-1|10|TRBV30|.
CAGGRTEAFF
TGTGCCGGGGGGAGGACTGAAGCTTTCTTT
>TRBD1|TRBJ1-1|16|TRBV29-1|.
CSVGPRVRGGQRPSLF
TGCAGCGTTGGCCCAAGGGTTAGAGGGGGCCAAAGGCCCTCTCTCTTT
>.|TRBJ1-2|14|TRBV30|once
CAWSGRIASGGYTF
TGTGCCTGGAGTGGACGTATCGCGTCGGGTGGCTACACCTTC
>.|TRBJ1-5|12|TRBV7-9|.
CASRSGEQPQHF
TGTGCCAGCAGATCAGGGGAACAGCCCCAGCATTTT
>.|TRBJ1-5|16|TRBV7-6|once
CASSVQAPHLNQPQHF
TGTGCCAGCAGCGTACAGGCCCCACACCTTAATCAGCCCCAGCATTTT
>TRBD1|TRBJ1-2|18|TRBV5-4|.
CASSAPYAGTGDFYGYTF
TGTGCCAGCAGCGCACCCTATGCCGGGACAGGGGACTTCTATGGCTACACCTTC
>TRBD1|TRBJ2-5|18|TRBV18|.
CASSPQFPGQGAWETQYF
TGTGCCAGCTCACCGCAGTTCCCGGGACAGGGGGCTTGGGAGACCCAGTACTTC
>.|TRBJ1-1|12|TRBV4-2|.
CASSYHGTEAFF
TGTGCCAGCAGCTACCACGGGACTGAAGCTTTCTTT
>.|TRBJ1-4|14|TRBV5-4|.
CASSLSSRDEKLFF
TGTGCCAGCAGCTTGAGCTCGAGGGATGAAAAACTGTTTTTT
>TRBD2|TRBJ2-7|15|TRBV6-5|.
CASTDRASGAYEQYF
TGTGCCAGCACCGATAGGGCTAGCGGGGCCTACGAGCAGTACTTC
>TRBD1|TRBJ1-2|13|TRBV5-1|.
CASSSGQGNGYTF
TGCGCCAGCAGCTCTGGACAGGGGAATGGCTACACCTTC
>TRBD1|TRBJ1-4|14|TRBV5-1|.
CASSEGQTNEKLFF
TGCGCCAGCAGCGAGGGACAGACTAATGAAAAACTGTTTTTT
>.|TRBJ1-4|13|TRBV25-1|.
CASDSQGGKKLFF
TGTGCCAGCGATTCACAGGGTGGGAAAAAACTGTTTTTT
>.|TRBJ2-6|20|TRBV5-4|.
CASSLAVTGGTLSGANVLTF
TGTGCCAGCAGCTTGGCCGTTACAGGAGGGACCCTCTCTGGGGCCAACGTCCTGACTTTC
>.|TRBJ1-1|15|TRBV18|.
CASSRQGDASTEAFF
TGTGCCAGCTCCCGGCAAGGGGATGCTTCGACTGAAGCTTTCTTT
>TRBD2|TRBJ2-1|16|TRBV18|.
CASSPGKTSGTDEQFF
TGTGCCAGCTCACCAGGCAAAACTAGCGGGACAGATGAGCAGTTCTTC
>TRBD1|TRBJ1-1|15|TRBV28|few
CASSLGRQGVPEAFF
TGTGCCAGCAGCCTAGGGAGACAGGGGGTCCCTGAAGCTTTCTTT
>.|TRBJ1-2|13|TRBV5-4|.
CASSTITGLDYTF
TGTGCCAGCAGCACGATTACAGGGCTAGACTACACCTTC
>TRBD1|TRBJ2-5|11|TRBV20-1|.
CSAMGQGTQYF
TGCAGTGCTATGGGACAGGGGACCCAGTACTTC
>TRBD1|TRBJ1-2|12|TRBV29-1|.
CSVGDRGEGYTF
TGCAGCGTCGGGGACAGGGGTGAGGGCTACACCTTC
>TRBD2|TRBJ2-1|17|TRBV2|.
CASTRTSGRAHFSEQFF
TGTGCCAGCACCAGGACTAGCGGGAGGGCCCATTTCAGTGAGCAGTTCTTC
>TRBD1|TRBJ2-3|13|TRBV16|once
CASSQGTEDTQYF
TGTGCCAGCAGCCAGGGGACAGAAGATACGCAGTATTTT
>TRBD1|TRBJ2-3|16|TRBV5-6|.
CASSFRQGAYKDTQYF
TGTGCCAGCAGCTTTAGACAGGGGGCGTATAAAGATACGCAGTATTTT
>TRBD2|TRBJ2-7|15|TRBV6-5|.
CASSYSLAGSYEQYF
TGTGCCAGCAGTTACTCCCTAGCGGGATCCTACGAGCAGTACTTC
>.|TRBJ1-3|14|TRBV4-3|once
CASRPAVSGNTIYF
TGCGCCAGCAGACCCGCAGTCTCTGGAAACACCATATATTTT
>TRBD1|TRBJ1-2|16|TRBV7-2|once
CASSFSGQGAFGGYTF
TGTGCCAGCAGCTTCTCTGGACAGGGGGCTTTCGGTGGCTACACCTTC
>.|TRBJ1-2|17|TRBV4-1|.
CASSQDPPQGPIYGYTF
TGCGCCAGCAGTCAAGATCCCCCACAGGGCCCCATCTATGGCTACACCTTC
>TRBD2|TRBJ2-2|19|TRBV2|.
CASRAIWTSGSTNTGELFF
TGTGCCAGCAGGGCCATATGGACTAGCGGGAGTACGAACACCGGGGAGCTGTTTTTT
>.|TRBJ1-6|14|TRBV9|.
CASSVATGNSPLHF
TGTGCCAGCAGCGTAGCAACAGGGAATTCACCCCTCCACTTT
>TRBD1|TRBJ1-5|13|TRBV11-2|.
CASSQDRDQPQHF
TGTGCCAGCAGCCAGGACAGGGATCAGCCCCAGCATTTT